These T cell receptor beta chains were read from a single sample in a study of cytomegalovirus exposure and HLA in healthy donors. TCRdb's copy holds only in-frame clones and misses some; the assay was immunoSEQ multiplex PCR. The data hold some 130,000 clones, with around 79% observed a single time. The material sequenced was PBMCs. These receptors were obtained from a woman in her forties or fifties in good health and CMV-seropositive. CDR3s include the opening cysteine and the closing phenylalanine or tryptophan. Fields, in order: D gene, clone size, V gene, J gene, CDR3 DNA, CDR3 protein. A D gene is named only where the DNA matches it firmly. The size field is filled for only some rows; it gives once, few, many or a size class.

NA	NA	TRBV4-3	TRBJ1-1	TGCGCCAGCAGCCAAGATCTTTATACCGGCACTGAAGCTTTCTTT	CASSQDLYTGTEAFF
TRBD2	NA	TRBV18	TRBJ2-3	TGTGCCAGCTCGTCACTAGCGGGGTTCACAGATACGCAGTATTTT	CASSSLAGFTDTQYF
NA	NA	TRBV12-5	TRBJ1-2	TGTGCTAGTGGTTTGGTAGTTTTCCGGGCCGGCGGGGATGGCTACACCTTC	CASGLVVFRAGGDGYTF
NA	NA	TRBV9	TRBJ2-3	TGTGCCAGCAGCGTAGGAAGGACATTTCCAAGCACAGATACGCAGTATTTT	CASSVGRTFPSTDTQYF
TRBD1	NA	TRBV28	TRBJ1-4	TGTGCCAGCAGCTCAATCTCCCAGGGGGTGGATGAAAAACTGTTTTTT	CASSSISQGVDEKLFF
NA	few	TRBV5-6	TRBJ1-1	TGTGCCAGCAGCTATCTTCCGGGTCGACCTTCGAACACTGAAGCTTTCTTT	CASSYLPGRPSNTEAFF
TRBD1	NA	TRBV6-5	TRBJ1-2	TGTGCCAGCAGCCGCTCCCACAGGGGCAACTATGGCTACACCTTC	CASSRSHRGNYGYTF
TRBD2	NA	TRBV9	TRBJ2-5	TGTGCCAGCAGCCCCTTAGCGGGGGGGGAGACCCAGTACTTC	CASSPLAGGETQYF
NA	NA	TRBV4-1	TRBJ1-5	TGCGCCAGCAGCCAAGAAGGGCAGGGGAGACAGCCCCAGCATTTT	CASSQEGQGRQPQHF
NA	NA	TRBV25-1	TRBJ1-4	TGTGCCAGCAGTGAATCTCCAGGGGCTAATGAAAAACTGTTTTTT	CASSESPGANEKLFF
TRBD2	medium-sized	TRBV4-2	TRBJ2-3	TGTGCCAGCAGCCAAGTTGCCAGCGGGGGGGCGAGAGATACGCAGTATTTT	CASSQVASGGARDTQYF
TRBD2	NA	TRBV6-5	TRBJ2-5	TGTGCCAGCAGTTTTGGTAGCGGGGGGAAAGAGACCCAGTACTTC	CASSFGSGGKETQYF
NA	NA	TRBV7-9	TRBJ2-5	TGTGCCAGCAGCGCTAGCGCCGGGACAGTGGAGACCCAGTACTTC	CASSASAGTVETQYF
NA	NA	TRBV29-1	TRBJ2-7	TGCAGCGTTGAAGGTCTCGGCTACGAGCAGTACTTC	CSVEGLGYEQYF
TRBD1	few	TRBV28	TRBJ1-2	TGTGCCAGCAGTGAGTCCGGACAGGGCGGAGGCTACACCTTC	CASSESGQGGGYTF
NA	once	TRBV4-1	TRBJ1-2	TGCGCCAGCAGCCAAGAAGGGGCCGGGTATGGCTACACCTTC	CASSQEGAGYGYTF
NA	few	TRBV29-1	TRBJ1-4	TGCAGCGTTCGGGACACGGGAAGGGAAAAACTGTTTTTT	CSVRDTGREKLFF
TRBD1	NA	TRBV5-1	TRBJ1-1	TGCGCCAGCAGCTCCGGACAGGCCCCTTTGAGAGCTTTCTTT	CASSSGQAPLRAFF
TRBD1	NA	TRBV6-5	TRBJ1-1	TGTGCCAGCAGGCCGACAGGGCCCGCCTCCGAAGCTTTCTTT	CASRPTGPASEAFF
TRBD2	NA	TRBV19	TRBJ2-3	TGTGCCAGTAGTAGTACCCCCGGGGGGGATACGCAGTATTTT	CASSSTPGGDTQYF
NA	NA	TRBV7-9	TRBJ2-5	TGTGCCAGCAGCTTAGGGGGGGCAGGGGGGACCCAGTACTTC	CASSLGGAGGTQYF
NA	few	TRBV2	TRBJ2-2	TGTGCCAGCACCTTCTCGCGCTATTTGGAGACCGGGGAGCTGTTTTTT	CASTFSRYLETGELFF
TRBD2	NA	TRBV5-1	TRBJ2-7	TGCGCCAGCGCGGGGGGGGCCTCCTACGAGCAGTACTTC	CASAGGASYEQYF
TRBD2	NA	TRBV7-9	TRBJ2-7	TGTGCCAGCAGCTTAGGTTTAGCGGGGCCTTCCTACGAGCAGTACTTC	CASSLGLAGPSYEQYF
NA	NA	TRBV7-9	TRBJ1-3	TGTGCCAGCAGGGGGCGTACTGGAAACACCATATATTTT	CASRGRTGNTIYF
TRBD1	few	TRBV18	TRBJ1-1	TGTGCCAGCTCACAACCGGGACAGGGAGCTGAAGCTTTCTTT	CASSQPGQGAEAFF
TRBD1	NA	TRBV7-9	TRBJ2-5	TGTGCCAGCAGCTTACCGGGACAGCTCCAAGAGACCCAGTACTTC	CASSLPGQLQETQYF
TRBD1	NA	TRBV7-9	TRBJ2-1	TGTGCCAGCTCAAGGGGACAGGGCGCCCATGAGCAGTTCTTC	CASSRGQGAHEQFF
NA	NA	TRBV19	TRBJ1-6	TGTGCCAGTAGACAAGGATGGAGCTCCTATAATTCACCCCTCCACTTT	CASRQGWSSYNSPLHF
NA	NA	TRBV18	TRBJ2-7	TGTGCCAGCTCACCGCGGACAAATTCCTACGAGCAGTACTTC	CASSPRTNSYEQYF
NA	NA	TRBV11-3	TRBJ2-2	TGTGCCAGCAGCTTAGCGGGGAGCGGGGAGCTGTTTTTT	CASSLAGSGELFF
TRBD1	NA	TRBV7-8	TRBJ1-1	TGTGCCAGCAGCCTACGTAGAACCGGGACAGGAAACACTGAAGCTTTCTTT	CASSLRRTGTGNTEAFF
TRBD1	NA	TRBV5-1	TRBJ1-3	TGCGCCAGCGGAACTGGGACAGATGGAAACACCATATATTTT	CASGTGTDGNTIYF
TRBD2	NA	TRBV13	TRBJ2-3	TGTGCCAGCAGCTTACCGGGGGGGGCAGATACGCAGTATTTT	CASSLPGGADTQYF
TRBD1	NA	TRBV11-3	TRBJ2-5	TGTGCCAGCAGCTTGCGGACAGGGGGGGACGAAGAGACCCAGTACTTC	CASSLRTGGDEETQYF
NA	NA	TRBV19	TRBJ1-1	TGTGCCAGCAACGACAGAAAGAACACTGAAGCTTTCTTT	CASNDRKNTEAFF
NA	NA	TRBV7-3	TRBJ2-2	TGTGCCAGCAGCCGCCCCAATTTAGGGGCGAACACCGGGGAGCTGTTTTTT	CASSRPNLGANTGELFF
NA	few	TRBV7-2	TRBJ1-2	TGTGCCAGCAGCCCGCGCGGGGACTATGGCTACACCTTC	CASSPRGDYGYTF
TRBD2	NA	TRBV2	TRBJ2-3	TGTGCCAGCAGGGAGAGCGGGGGCACAGATACGCAGTATTTT	CASRESGGTDTQYF
NA	NA	TRBV6-5	TRBJ1-4	TGTGCCAGCAGTGTACAGGGTGGGAGAGAAAAACTGTTTTTT	CASSVQGGREKLFF
TRBD2	NA	TRBV6-4	TRBJ2-1	TGTGCCAGCAGTGAGGCTAGCGGGGGCTACAATGAGCAGTTCTTC	CASSEASGGYNEQFF
NA	few	TRBV4-3	TRBJ2-7	TGCGCCAGCAGCCAGGACAGTTTCTCCTACGAGCAGTACTTC	CASSQDSFSYEQYF
NA	once	TRBV4-2	TRBJ1-4	TGTGCCAGCAGCCAAGATGTGGCAGGGGCCGATGAAAAACTGTTTTTT	CASSQDVAGADEKLFF